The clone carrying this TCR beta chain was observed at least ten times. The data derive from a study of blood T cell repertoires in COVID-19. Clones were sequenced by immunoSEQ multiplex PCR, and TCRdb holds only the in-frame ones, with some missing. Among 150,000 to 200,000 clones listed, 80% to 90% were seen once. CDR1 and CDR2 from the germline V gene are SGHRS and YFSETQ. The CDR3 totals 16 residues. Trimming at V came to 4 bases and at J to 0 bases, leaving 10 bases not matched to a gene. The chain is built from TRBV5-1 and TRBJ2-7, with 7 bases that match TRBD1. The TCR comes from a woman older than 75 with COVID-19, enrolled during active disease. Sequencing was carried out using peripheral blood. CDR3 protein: CASSPEGARSSYEQYF. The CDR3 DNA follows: TGCGCCAGCAGCCCCGAGGGGGCCAGGAGCTCCTACGAGCAGTACTTC.